What follows describes a single TCR beta chain. J gave up 0 bases and V 3 bases, and 1 base lay outside the gene matches. The CDR3 is 17 amino acids. Germline values: CDR1 SGHAT, CDR2 FQNNGV. This sample was included in a study of OX40 agonist ivuxolimab in advanced cancers. About the research overall: Each dose-escalation patient presented with hepatocellular carcinoma, melanoma, renal cell or head and neck cancer.

This table comes from immunoSEQ multiplex PCR, and its TCRdb copy is limited to in-frame clones, with some not included. The data contain some 83,000 clones, more than 75% of them seen just once; the ten biggest clones take up 0.7% to 0.9%. The TCR originated in an adult with an advanced solid tumor such as melanoma, head and neck, liver or kidney cancer. This material consisted of CD4+ or CD8+ T cells sorted from blood, taken in a trial of the OX40 agonist ivuxolimab. V usage is TRBV11-2 and J usage is TRBJ2-2, with 13 bases fitting TRBD2. The CDR3 loop is CASSLTSGGPNTGELFF. The DNA for the CDR3 is TGTGCCAGCAGCTTGACTAGCGGGGGGCCGAACACCGGGGAGCTGTTTTTT.